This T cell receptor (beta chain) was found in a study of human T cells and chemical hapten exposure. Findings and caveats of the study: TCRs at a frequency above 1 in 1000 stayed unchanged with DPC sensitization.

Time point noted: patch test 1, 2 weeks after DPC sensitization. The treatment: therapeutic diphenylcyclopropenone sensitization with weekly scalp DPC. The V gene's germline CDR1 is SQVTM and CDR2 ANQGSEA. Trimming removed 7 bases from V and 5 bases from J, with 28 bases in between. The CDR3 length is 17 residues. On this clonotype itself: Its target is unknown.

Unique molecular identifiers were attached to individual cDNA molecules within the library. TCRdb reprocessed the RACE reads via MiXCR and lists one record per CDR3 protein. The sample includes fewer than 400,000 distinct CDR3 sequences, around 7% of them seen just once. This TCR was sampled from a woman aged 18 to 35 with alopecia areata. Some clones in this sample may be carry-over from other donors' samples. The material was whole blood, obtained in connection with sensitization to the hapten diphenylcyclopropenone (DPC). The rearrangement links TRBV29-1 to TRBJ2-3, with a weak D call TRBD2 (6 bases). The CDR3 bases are TGCAGCGCTCAAAAAGGGAGGCGGGCGGTCTCCCTAGATACGCAGTATTTT. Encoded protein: CSAQKGRRAVSLDTQYF.